The present T cell receptor beta chain was sequenced within a study of OX40 agonist ivuxolimab in advanced cancers. Whole-study results and caveats: Nonresponders included some who also had low normalized T-cell clonal expansion.

The ends were cut back, 1 base at V and 6 bases at J, with 12 bases in the middle. CDR3 length equals 14 residues. Per germline, CDR1 SEHNR and CDR2 FQNEAQ (reference sequence). Note on this clone: What it binds is not known.

Autoimmune disease history or systemic immunosuppression excluded patients. Data came from immunoSEQ multiplex PCR; TCRdb stores just in-frame clones and leaves some out. The sample lists about 48,000 clones, 85% to 90% occurring once. The clonotype comes from an adult with an advanced solid tumor such as melanoma, head and neck, liver or kidney cancer. The sequencing used CD4+ or CD8+ T cells sorted from blood, collected in a trial of the OX40 agonist ivuxolimab. J is TRBJ1-1 and V is TRBV7-9; D unresolved. Here the CDR3 reads CASSLEHEKAEAFF. In DNA form, the CDR3 reads TGTGCCAGCAGCTTAGAACATGAGAAGGCTGAAGCTTTCTTT.